The T cell receptor (beta chain) under discussion was sequenced for a study of T cells after yellow fever vaccination. Findings and caveats of the study: From the bulk population, abundant clonotypes could contaminate and appear within FACS-sorted repertoires.

This clonotype has a count of ten or more. The antigen is unknown. This CDR3 has 18 amino acids. With V trimmed by 4 bases and J by 3 bases, 16 bases remained unmatched. CDR1 SGHDT and CDR2 YYEEEE come from the germline V gene. Via MiXCR, TCRdb re-called the 5' RACE reads, giving one row per CDR3 protein. The sample holds roughly 330,000 distinct CDR3 sequences, around 7% seen once. The V call is TRBV5-6, the J call TRBJ2-5; TRBD2 agrees at 9 bases. This TCR was sampled from a man between 18 and 29 years old who received the YFV17D yellow fever vaccine. Source: PBMCs, taken roughly 46 days after the first yellow fever vaccination. The CDR3 protein is CASSRPRGTSKTEETQYF. CDR3 sequence (DNA): TGTGCCAGCAGCCGACCCAGGGGGACTAGCAAAACCGAAGAGACCCAGTACTTC.